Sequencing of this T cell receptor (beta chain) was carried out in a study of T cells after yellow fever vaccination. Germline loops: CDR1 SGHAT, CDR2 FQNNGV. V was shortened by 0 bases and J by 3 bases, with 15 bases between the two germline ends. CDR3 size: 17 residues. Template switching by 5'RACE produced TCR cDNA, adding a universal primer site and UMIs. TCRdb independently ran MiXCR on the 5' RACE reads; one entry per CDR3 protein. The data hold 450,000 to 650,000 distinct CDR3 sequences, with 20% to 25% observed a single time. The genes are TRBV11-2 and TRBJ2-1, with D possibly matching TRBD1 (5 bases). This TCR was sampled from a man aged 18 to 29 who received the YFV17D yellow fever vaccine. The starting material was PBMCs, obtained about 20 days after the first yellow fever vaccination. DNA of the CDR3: TGTGCCAGCAGCTTAGATGCAGCAGGGTTTGGCTACAATGAGCAGTTCTTC. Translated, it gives CASSLDAAGFGYNEQFF.